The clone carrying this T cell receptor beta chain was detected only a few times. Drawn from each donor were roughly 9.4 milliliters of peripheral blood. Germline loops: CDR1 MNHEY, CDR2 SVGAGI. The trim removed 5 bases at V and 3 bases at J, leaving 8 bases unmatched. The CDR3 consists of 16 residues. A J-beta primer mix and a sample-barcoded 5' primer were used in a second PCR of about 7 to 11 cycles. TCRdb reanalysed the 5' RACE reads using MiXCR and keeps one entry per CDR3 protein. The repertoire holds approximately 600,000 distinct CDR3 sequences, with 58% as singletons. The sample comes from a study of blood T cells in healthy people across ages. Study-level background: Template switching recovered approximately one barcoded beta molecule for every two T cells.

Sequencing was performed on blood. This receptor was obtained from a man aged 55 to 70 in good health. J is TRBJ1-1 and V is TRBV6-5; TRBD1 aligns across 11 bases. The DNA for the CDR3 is TGTGCCAGCAGTATGCCGGGACAGGGGGGGGACACTGAAGCTTTCTTT. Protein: CASSMPGQGGDTEAFF.